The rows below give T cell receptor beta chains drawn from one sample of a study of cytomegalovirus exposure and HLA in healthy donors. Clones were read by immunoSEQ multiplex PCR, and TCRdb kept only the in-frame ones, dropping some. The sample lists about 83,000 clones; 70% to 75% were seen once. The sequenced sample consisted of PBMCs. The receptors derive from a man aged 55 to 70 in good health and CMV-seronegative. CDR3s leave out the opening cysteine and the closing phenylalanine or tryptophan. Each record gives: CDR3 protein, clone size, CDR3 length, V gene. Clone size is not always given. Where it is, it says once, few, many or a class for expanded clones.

CDR3: ASSPGQMNTEAF
size: few
length: 12
V: TRBV6-5

CDR3: ASSQDGSGGAVNEQF
size: NA
length: 15
V: TRBV4-2

CDR3: ASSSGTENTEAF
size: NA
length: 12
V: TRBV7-8

CDR3: ASSYSGGSGDTQY
size: NA
length: 13
V: TRBV7-8

CDR3: ASSSTGAAQAF
size: once
length: 11
V: TRBV5-4

CDR3: ASRRFSSYNSPLH
size: NA
length: 13
V: TRBV19

CDR3: ASSYGGIRTDTQY
size: NA
length: 13
V: TRBV6-5

CDR3: SVSQGSHGELF
size: NA
length: 11
V: TRBV29-1

CDR3: ASSVAPGTSYEQY
size: NA
length: 13
V: TRBV9

CDR3: ASSSRTRGETQY
size: once
length: 12
V: TRBV6-1

CDR3: ASSEGGAETQY
size: NA
length: 11
V: TRBV25-1

CDR3: ASTLSAGGTLGQTQY
size: NA
length: 15
V: TRBV5-1

CDR3: ASSLGAMNTEAF
size: NA
length: 12
V: TRBV5-1

CDR3: ASSPAGAGAYEQY
size: NA
length: 13
V: TRBV18

CDR3: ASSLPRGAYEQY
size: NA
length: 12
V: TRBV11-2

CDR3: ASSWGQGTYGYT
size: NA
length: 12
V: TRBV6-1

CDR3: ASSSTRGQGLDEQY
size: NA
length: 14
V: TRBV5-1

CDR3: ASSKERDRPPMNTEAF
size: NA
length: 16
V: TRBV21-1

CDR3: ASSEFRNYGYT
size: NA
length: 11
V: TRBV6-1

CDR3: ALTQGQFNQPQH
size: NA
length: 12
V: TRBV30

CDR3: ASSPWAGGRNEQY
size: NA
length: 13
V: TRBV5-6

CDR3: ASSPWTSGHNEQF
size: NA
length: 13
V: TRBV5-4

CDR3: ASSLDPRVAEAF
size: NA
length: 12
V: TRBV5-1

CDR3: ASSIWGGAGANVLT
size: NA
length: 14
V: TRBV19

CDR3: ASSPPTENYGYT
size: NA
length: 12
V: TRBV5-1

CDR3: ASSYRTGLNEKLF
size: NA
length: 13
V: TRBV6-6

CDR3: AIGLAGGVTGELF
size: once
length: 13
V: TRBV6-1

CDR3: ASRPGTDNEKLF
size: few
length: 12
V: TRBV2

CDR3: ASSQVQGRNGYT
size: NA
length: 12
V: TRBV4-2

CDR3: ASSIRGASRGLAF
size: NA
length: 13
V: TRBV19

CDR3: ASSVAGYSNQPQH
size: NA
length: 13
V: TRBV2

CDR3: SSSPRGFEGAEAF
size: NA
length: 13
V: TRBV7-9

CDR3: ASRAGQGVNQPQH
size: few
length: 13
V: TRBV19

CDR3: ASSYTGGPPLNEQF
size: NA
length: 14
V: TRBV6-5

CDR3: ASRDFTSGGADSEQY
size: NA
length: 15
V: TRBV2

CDR3: ASSVRGGLETQY
size: NA
length: 12
V: TRBV9

CDR3: ASREVPNTEAF
size: few
length: 11
V: TRBV2

CDR3: ASSEVGYEQY
size: NA
length: 10
V: TRBV2

CDR3: ATSNPDRGFDNEQF
size: NA
length: 14
V: TRBV15

CDR3: ASSVTGTSFNEQY
size: NA
length: 13
V: TRBV9

CDR3: ASRPPSGGRNEQF
size: NA
length: 13
V: TRBV6-6

CDR3: ASSVLRDRGLDEQY
size: once
length: 14
V: TRBV9